The 5 T cell receptor beta chains given below trace back to one sample, sequenced in a study of CD8 T cells in ankylosing spondylitis (dated by TCRdb to the late 2010s). Library method: 5' RACE. Instrument used: Illumina HiSeq 2500. TCRdb took the public reads, trimmed them with fastp at Q25, ran MiXCR for clone calling and kept in-frame beta chains. CDR3 protein duplicates are merged, each entry listing the most common genes and DNA. The sample table lists 200,000 to 300,000 distinct CDR3 sequences, 20% to 30% of them with a count of one. The biggest ten clones account for over 0.55% of the sample. The sequenced sample was blood, either unsorted or a sorted T cell fraction (not recorded which). These receptors were collected from a male donor with ankylosing spondylitis or in good health (not recorded which).

This clonotype was found a few times. The V and J genes are TRBV6-5 and TRBJ1-4; TRBD1 agrees at 8 bases. Germline CDR1 and CDR2: MNHEY and SVGAGI. CDR3 size: 15 residues. After removal of 5 bases from V and 5 bases from J, the junction contained 7 bases not matched to a gene. CDR3 coding DNA: TGTGCCAGCAGTCCTCGACAGGGGAAGAATGAAAAACTGTTTTTT. It is translated as CASSPRQGKNEKLFF.

This clonotype has ten or more counts. The CDR3 spells CASSLWGGTNEKLFF. As DNA, the CDR3 is TGTGCCAGCAGTTTATGGGGAGGAACTAATGAAAAACTGTTTTTT. The J gene is TRBJ1-4, the V gene TRBV12-3 or TRBV12-4; D unresolved. CDR3 length equals 15 residues. V was clipped by 2 bases and J by 1 base, with 8 bases between them.

This sequence joins TRBV6-1 and TRBJ2-4, with D perhaps TRBD2 (7 bases). In germline, CDR1 is MNHNS, CDR2 SASEGT. The CDR3 has 16 amino acids. Trimming cost V 4 bases and J 1 base, with 14 bases left between them. The CDR3 reads CASSVTGREAKNIQYF. The CDR3 bases are TGTGCCAGCAGTGTCACAGGGAGGGAGGCCAAAAACATTCAGTACTTC.

This clonotype was seen a few times. The genes are TRBV20-1 and TRBJ2-2; 8 positions agree with TRBD1. Germline V gene lookup returns CDR1 DFQATT and CDR2 SNEGSKA (reference sequence). Trimming at V came to 3 bases and at J to 5 bases, leaving 8 bases not matched to a gene. The CDR3 covers 15 residues. The CDR3 spells CSASGGQVGTGELFF. CDR3 in DNA: TGCAGTGCTAGTGGGGGACAGGTTGGGACCGGGGAGCTGTTTTTT.

This clonotype was observed a few times. This chain uses TRBV7-9 with TRBJ2-5, with a possible D match to TRBD1 (5 bases). The germline V gene has CDR1 SEHNR and CDR2 FQNEAQ (reference sequence). Trimming removed 4 bases from V and 1 base from J, with 10 bases in between. The CDR3 covers 14 residues. CDR3 coding DNA: TGTGCCAGCAGCTCCTACAGGACCCAAGAGACCCAGTACTTC. This codes for CASSSYRTQETQYF. The full variable domain, in which reference TRBV7-9 and TRBJ2-5 provide the parts outside the CDR3, is DTGVSQNPRHKITKRGQNVTFRCDPISEHNRLYWYRQTLGQGPEFLTYFQNEAQLEKSRLLSDRFSAERPKGSFSTLEIQRTEQGDSAMYLCASSSYRTQETQYFGPGTRLLVL.